This TCR beta chain originates from a study of CD8+ T cells in alopecia areata. Study-wide context: Those treated were given oral tofacitinib at 5 to 10 mg twice daily.

It was cDNA, reverse transcribed from extracted RNA, that served as the sequencing template. Produced via immunoSEQ multiplex PCR; TCRdb's table is partial and in-frame only. The repertoire includes 140,000 to 150,000 clones, about 51% of them detected once, and about a sixth sits in the top ten. Stated treatment: oral pan-JAK inhibitor, 5-10 mg twice daily. Both peripheral blood and punch biopsies of lesional scalp skin were obtained from patients who had alopecia areata. CDR1 LNHNV and CDR2 YYDKDF come from the germline V gene (reference sequence). The ends lost 0 bases at V and 4 bases at J; junction bases unmatched: 2. The CDR3 is 15 amino acids.

The sequence came from a human donor with alopecia areata. Sequenced material: CD8+ T cells sorted from blood, taken at week 4, from a patient treated with tofacitinib. The chain carries TRBV15 and TRBJ2-1; 8 bases match TRBD2. The DNA for the CDR3 is TGTGCCACCAGCAGAGATCGGGGGGGTTACAATGAGCAGTTCTTC. Residues: CATSRDRGGYNEQFF.